This T cell receptor beta chain was obtained from a study of blood T cell repertoires in COVID-19 (TCRdb year 2020). Regarding the complete study: Samples from collaborators originated in the United States, Italy and Spain and spanned both the acute and convalescent phases of COVID-19. The material from the prospective study consisted of cDNA or gDNA derived from T cells, B-cell-depleted T cells, or PBMCs. Nearly every sample came with metadata listing a de-identified subject ID, COVID-19 status, age in years and sex. Deeply sampled blood TCRbeta repertoires from subjects exposed to, actively infected with, or recovered from COVID-19 were included in the dataset. The samples were drawn from two sources: the first 160 participants of the ongoing ImmuneRACE study, and 1,000 to 1,500 subjects contributed by 6 global collaborators. The repertoires were released in a freely available public database intended as a resource for research on the immune response to SARS-CoV-2. Where HLA class I and class II types were available, the types were taken from metadata supplied by the sample provider, not from assay-based typing.

The study at large found these results: The quantity of clinical and demographic metadata differed by source and by participant and was supplied without curation.

V sheds 2 bases and J sheds 4 bases, leaving 14 bases between their ends. The germline V gene supplies CDR1 MNHNS and CDR2 SASEGT. The CDR3 runs 15 amino acids, cysteine and phenylalanine included. CDR3 DNA is the only sequence kept; it has 45 bases, read in frame from the first base. The immunoSEQ Assay, a bias-controlled multiplex PCR, was used to amplify TCRbeta CDR3 regions from genomic DNA. In the source study's methods: The number of nucleated cells in each sample was estimated by amplification of reference gene primers within the assay. Sequence reads were collapsed and filtered to measure the absolute abundance of every unique TCRbeta CDR3 rearrangement. For each sample, productive Simpson clonality was calculated as the square root of Simpson's diversity index over productive rearrangements. TCRdb provides this immuneACCESS table in a form limited to in-frame rearrangements. Some clones are lacking; in checked studies, under half of them reflect an unresolved V gene, and why the rest are absent is not known. Clonal size and the V and J genes are those of that table, whereas D and trimming came from the DNA. This sample gives about 260,000 clones in total; more than 80% of them show up just once. The ten most abundant clones make up 2% to 3% of the sample.

Enrolling through a virtual design, the prospective study's participants ranged in age from roughly 18 to 89 years and lived across roughly 23 United States geographic areas. In the prospective study, cohorts were assigned on the basis of participant-reported clinical history obtained from a screening survey and a study questionnaire. Recovered participants in ImmuneRACE Cohort 3 were defined by two consecutive negative NP/OP PCR tests, clearance by a healthcare professional, or resolution of symptoms. In the prospective study, mobile phlebotomists collected whole blood, serum and a nasopharyngeal or oropharyngeal swab from each participant. Over an approximately 2-month period, participants in the prospective study had the option of providing additional blood draws and questionnaires. Prospective study blood samples were shipped either frozen or at room temperature before DNA extraction. Comments on this clone: The antigen it recognizes is unknown. Per-nucleotide qualities are absent, and no much larger clonotype sits a single base away.

The sequenced material came from PBMCs or T cells enriched from blood (not recorded which). The TCR originated in a woman aged 18-29 years who had recovered from COVID-19. This chain joins TRBV6-1 to TRBJ1-2, with the D gene uncertain. CDR3 loop: CASSESGRSLYGYTF. The DNA sequence is given as TGTGCCAGCAGTGAAAGTGGCAGGTCACTCTATGGCTACACCTTC.